A selection of T cell receptor beta chains follows, all from one sample in a study of cytomegalovirus exposure and HLA in healthy donors. Sequenced by immunoSEQ multiplex PCR; TCRdb stores in-frame clones only, minus some. The data contain 140,000 to 150,000 clones, around three quarters of them singletons. The sequencing input was PBMCs. The receptors derive from a man aged 40-55 years in good health and CMV-seronegative. The CDR3 runs from the conserved cysteine through the conserved F or W. A D gene is named only where the DNA matches it firmly. Size is omitted from some rows. Given values are once, few, many or a class for expanded clones.

CDR3 protein: CASSSRGGVLKTQYF
CDR3 DNA: TGTGCCAGTAGTTCTAGGGGGGGGGTTCTGAAGACCCAGTACTTC
CDR3 length: 15
J gene: TRBJ2-5
D gene: .
V gene: TRBV19
clone size: .

CDR3 protein: CAGRPQGKYEQYF
CDR3 DNA: TGTGCCGGAAGGCCACAGGGCAAATACGAGCAGTACTTC
CDR3 length: 13
J gene: TRBJ2-7
D gene: .
V gene: TRBV2
clone size: .

CDR3 protein: CASSLFGLAGVNEQYF
CDR3 DNA: TGTGCCAGCAGCTTGTTCGGTCTAGCGGGCGTTAACGAGCAGTACTTC
CDR3 length: 16
J gene: TRBJ2-7
D gene: TRBD2
V gene: TRBV5-6
clone size: .

CDR3 protein: CAITDGTSPHEQYF
CDR3 DNA: TGTGCCATCACCGATGGGACTAGCCCCCACGAGCAGTACTTC
CDR3 length: 14
J gene: TRBJ2-7
D gene: TRBD2
V gene: TRBV10-3
clone size: .

CDR3 protein: CATSRDRGSGANVLTF
CDR3 DNA: TGTGCCACCAGCAGAGACAGAGGCTCTGGGGCCAACGTCCTGACTTTC
CDR3 length: 16
J gene: TRBJ2-6
D gene: .
V gene: TRBV15
clone size: .

CDR3 protein: CASSPISGKSSYNEQFF
CDR3 DNA: TGTGCCAGCTCACCGATTAGCGGGAAAAGCTCCTACAATGAGCAGTTCTTC
CDR3 length: 17
J gene: TRBJ2-1
D gene: TRBD2
V gene: TRBV18
clone size: .

CDR3 protein: CASSEYGSNQPQHF
CDR3 DNA: TGTGCCAGCAGCGAGTACGGGTCCAATCAGCCCCAGCATTTT
CDR3 length: 14
J gene: TRBJ1-5
D gene: .
V gene: TRBV5-4
clone size: .

CDR3 protein: CASSVTGGRDSPLHF
CDR3 DNA: TGTGCCAGCAGCGTCACAGGGGGCAGAGACTCACCCCTCCACTTT
CDR3 length: 15
J gene: TRBJ1-6
D gene: TRBD1
V gene: TRBV7-9
clone size: .

CDR3 protein: CASSPAFGSAQETQYF
CDR3 DNA: TGTGCCAGCAGTCCCGCCTTTGGTAGCGCGCAAGAGACCCAGTACTTC
CDR3 length: 16
J gene: TRBJ2-5
D gene: .
V gene: TRBV28
clone size: .

CDR3 protein: CAGGDEQFF
CDR3 DNA: TGTGCGGGGGGGGATGAGCAGTTCTTC
CDR3 length: 9
J gene: TRBJ2-1
D gene: TRBD2
V gene: TRBV7-9
clone size: .

CDR3 protein: CASSFSGQETQYF
CDR3 DNA: TGTGCCAGCAGCTTCTCGGGACAAGAGACCCAGTACTTC
CDR3 length: 13
J gene: TRBJ2-5
D gene: .
V gene: TRBV5-4
clone size: .

CDR3 protein: CASSLFGGSYEQYF
CDR3 DNA: TGTGCCAGCAGTTTATTTGGGGGGTCCTACGAGCAGTACTTC
CDR3 length: 14
J gene: TRBJ2-7
D gene: .
V gene: TRBV27
clone size: .

CDR3 protein: CASSAFYEQYF
CDR3 DNA: TGTGCCAGCAGTGCTTTTTACGAGCAGTACTTC
CDR3 length: 11
J gene: TRBJ2-7
D gene: .
V gene: TRBV25-1
clone size: .

CDR3 protein: CATTGGAYNEQFF
CDR3 DNA: TGTGCCACGACAGGGGGCGCGTATAATGAGCAGTTCTTC
CDR3 length: 13
J gene: TRBJ2-1
D gene: TRBD1
V gene: TRBV27
clone size: .

CDR3 protein: CASSYYGTTSTDTQYF
CDR3 DNA: TGTGCCAGCAGTTACTACGGGACTACTAGCACAGATACGCAGTATTTT
CDR3 length: 16
J gene: TRBJ2-3
D gene: TRBD2
V gene: TRBV5-4
clone size: once

CDR3 protein: CASSYDAGGSYEQYF
CDR3 DNA: TGTGCCAGCAGTTACGACGCGGGAGGGAGCTACGAGCAGTACTTC
CDR3 length: 15
J gene: TRBJ2-7
D gene: TRBD2
V gene: TRBV6-5
clone size: .

CDR3 protein: CASSVTGADTQYF
CDR3 DNA: TGTGCCAGCAGCGTCACAGGGGCAGATACGCAGTATTTT
CDR3 length: 13
J gene: TRBJ2-3
D gene: TRBD1
V gene: TRBV7-8
clone size: .

CDR3 protein: CASSPRPGQGGGYTF
CDR3 DNA: TGTGCCAGCAGTCCCCGACCGGGACAGGGGGGAGGCTACACCTTC
CDR3 length: 15
J gene: TRBJ1-2
D gene: TRBD1
V gene: TRBV6-5
clone size: few

CDR3 protein: CASSPGTGKEKLFF
CDR3 DNA: TGCGCCAGCAGCCCAGGGACAGGGAAAGAAAAACTGTTTTTT
CDR3 length: 14
J gene: TRBJ1-4
D gene: TRBD1
V gene: TRBV5-1
clone size: .

CDR3 protein: CASTRGLAGDNEQFF
CDR3 DNA: TGTGCCAGCACCCGAGGACTAGCGGGGGACAATGAGCAGTTCTTC
CDR3 length: 15
J gene: TRBJ2-1
D gene: TRBD2
V gene: TRBV9
clone size: few

CDR3 protein: CASSATGTGGNEQFF
CDR3 DNA: TGTGCCAGTAGTGCCACCGGGACAGGAGGAAATGAGCAGTTCTTC
CDR3 length: 15
J gene: TRBJ2-1
D gene: TRBD1
V gene: TRBV19
clone size: .

CDR3 protein: CASSQPGQGAGAQYF
CDR3 DNA: TGTGCCAGCAGTCAGCCGGGACAGGGTGCGGGGGCGCAGTATTTT
CDR3 length: 15
J gene: TRBJ2-3
D gene: TRBD1
V gene: TRBV27
clone size: .

CDR3 protein: CASSPDGGYEQYF
CDR3 DNA: TGTGCCAGCAGCCCTGACGGGGGGTACGAGCAGTACTTC
CDR3 length: 13
J gene: TRBJ2-7
D gene: TRBD2
V gene: TRBV7-9
clone size: few

CDR3 protein: CASSSVAPRTGVVSYEQYF
CDR3 DNA: TGTGCCAGCAGTTCTGTTGCCCCTAGGACAGGGGTTGTATCCTACGAGCAGTACTTC
CDR3 length: 19
J gene: TRBJ2-7
D gene: TRBD1
V gene: TRBV28
clone size: .

CDR3 protein: CASKGGYQETQYF
CDR3 DNA: TGTGCCAGCAAAGGCGGCTACCAAGAGACCCAGTACTTC
CDR3 length: 13
J gene: TRBJ2-5
D gene: .
V gene: TRBV7-9
clone size: .

CDR3 protein: CASSESGGIYGYTF
CDR3 DNA: TGTGCCAGCAGTGAATCCGGGGGGATTTATGGCTACACCTTC
CDR3 length: 14
J gene: TRBJ1-2
D gene: .
V gene: TRBV25-1
clone size: .

CDR3 protein: CASSEARGLQNSPLHF
CDR3 DNA: TGTGCCAGCAGTGAAGCGCGGGGACTACAGAATTCACCCCTCCACTTT
CDR3 length: 16
J gene: TRBJ1-6
D gene: .
V gene: TRBV2
clone size: few

CDR3 protein: CAWSPAGGSYEQYF
CDR3 DNA: TGTGCCTGGAGCCCAGCAGGGGGAAGCTACGAGCAGTACTTC
CDR3 length: 14
J gene: TRBJ2-7
D gene: TRBD1
V gene: TRBV30
clone size: .

CDR3 protein: CASSLSILTDTQYF
CDR3 DNA: TGTGCCAGCAGCTTGTCTATCCTCACAGATACGCAGTATTTT
CDR3 length: 14
J gene: TRBJ2-3
D gene: .
V gene: TRBV5-4
clone size: once

CDR3 protein: CASSITGGTYNEQFF
CDR3 DNA: TGTGCCAGCAGCATAACGGGGGGAACCTACAATGAGCAGTTCTTC
CDR3 length: 15
J gene: TRBJ2-1
D gene: TRBD2
V gene: TRBV11-1
clone size: .

CDR3 protein: CASSFPLPLGNIQYF
CDR3 DNA: TGTGCCAGCAGTTTCCCCCTTCCCCTAGGAAACATTCAGTACTTC
CDR3 length: 15
J gene: TRBJ2-4
D gene: .
V gene: TRBV28
clone size: .

CDR3 protein: CASSLSTGTNEKLFF
CDR3 DNA: TGTGCCAGCAGCCTGTCGACAGGAACAAATGAAAAACTGTTTTTT
CDR3 length: 15
J gene: TRBJ1-4
D gene: .
V gene: TRBV7-2
clone size: few

CDR3 protein: CASSGTGTREQYF
CDR3 DNA: TGCGCCAGCAGTGGGACAGGTACCCGGGAGCAGTACTTC
CDR3 length: 13
J gene: TRBJ2-7
D gene: TRBD1
V gene: TRBV5-1
clone size: .

CDR3 protein: CATSRDPPTSGGPYEQYF
CDR3 DNA: TGTGCCACCAGCAGAGATCCACCGACTAGCGGAGGGCCCTACGAGCAGTACTTC
CDR3 length: 18
J gene: TRBJ2-7
D gene: TRBD2
V gene: TRBV15
clone size: .

CDR3 protein: CASSVAAQGISGNTIYF
CDR3 DNA: TGTGCCAGCAGCGTAGCGGCACAGGGGATCTCTGGAAACACCATATATTTT
CDR3 length: 17
J gene: TRBJ1-3
D gene: TRBD1
V gene: TRBV9
clone size: .

CDR3 protein: CASSQGPGQGAYEQYF
CDR3 DNA: TGCGCCAGCAGCCAGGGGCCGGGACAGGGGGCCTACGAGCAGTACTTC
CDR3 length: 16
J gene: TRBJ2-7
D gene: TRBD1
V gene: TRBV4-1
clone size: .

CDR3 protein: CASSFPSRVSSYEQYF
CDR3 DNA: TGTGCCAGCAGCTTTCCAAGCCGTGTTAGCTCCTACGAGCAGTACTTC
CDR3 length: 16
J gene: TRBJ2-7
D gene: .
V gene: TRBV7-9
clone size: .

CDR3 protein: CASSYRLAGGPGETQYF
CDR3 DNA: TGTGCCAGCAGCTACAGACTAGCGGGAGGGCCAGGGGAGACCCAGTACTTC
CDR3 length: 17
J gene: TRBJ2-5
D gene: TRBD2
V gene: TRBV7-2
clone size: .

CDR3 protein: CASSPPSRRDRVYIQYF
CDR3 DNA: TGTGCCAGCTCACCACCGTCCCGGAGGGACAGGGTGTACATTCAGTACTTC
CDR3 length: 17
J gene: TRBJ2-4
D gene: TRBD1
V gene: TRBV18
clone size: .

CDR3 protein: CASSVSMAGTGQETQYF
CDR3 DNA: TGTGCCAGCAGTGTGAGCATGGCGGGAACAGGCCAAGAGACCCAGTACTTC
CDR3 length: 17
J gene: TRBJ2-5
D gene: .
V gene: TRBV2
clone size: few

CDR3 protein: CASSIIKGRAGSEAFF
CDR3 DNA: TGTGCCAGTAGTATAATTAAAGGCAGGGCCGGATCAGAAGCTTTCTTT
CDR3 length: 16
J gene: TRBJ1-1
D gene: .
V gene: TRBV19
clone size: few

CDR3 protein: CAIRTVRQGVSYNEQFF
CDR3 DNA: TGTGCCATCAGGACAGTTCGGCAGGGCGTCTCCTACAATGAGCAGTTCTTC
CDR3 length: 17
J gene: TRBJ2-1
D gene: .
V gene: TRBV10-3
clone size: few

CDR3 protein: CASSLRVPWGLAGPVSSYEQYF
CDR3 DNA: TGTGCCAGCAGCTTAAGGGTCCCGTGGGGACTAGCGGGGCCTGTAAGCTCCTACGAGCAGTACTTC
CDR3 length: 22
J gene: TRBJ2-7
D gene: TRBD2
V gene: TRBV7-3
clone size: .

CDR3 protein: CSVGEQANEQYF
CDR3 DNA: TGCAGCGTTGGGGAACAGGCCAACGAGCAGTACTTC
CDR3 length: 12
J gene: TRBJ2-7
D gene: .
V gene: TRBV29-1
clone size: few

CDR3 protein: CASSFQREGRDTQYF
CDR3 DNA: TGTGCCAGCAGCTTCCAGCGGGAGGGCCGGGATACGCAGTATTTT
CDR3 length: 15
J gene: TRBJ2-3
D gene: TRBD2
V gene: TRBV5-4
clone size: few

CDR3 protein: CASSQGQGSYEQYF
CDR3 DNA: TGCGCCAGCAGCCAGGGACAGGGCTCCTACGAGCAGTACTTC
CDR3 length: 14
J gene: TRBJ2-7
D gene: TRBD1
V gene: TRBV4-1
clone size: .

CDR3 protein: CASSLGLADYNEQFF
CDR3 DNA: TGTGCCAGCAGCTTGGGACTAGCGGACTACAATGAGCAGTTCTTC
CDR3 length: 15
J gene: TRBJ2-1
D gene: TRBD2
V gene: TRBV11-2
clone size: .

CDR3 protein: CSVEPSGGAGEQFF
CDR3 DNA: TGCAGCGTTGAACCTAGCGGGGGGGCCGGTGAGCAGTTCTTC
CDR3 length: 14
J gene: TRBJ2-1
D gene: TRBD2
V gene: TRBV29-1
clone size: .

CDR3 protein: CASSDEGLAGPYEQYF
CDR3 DNA: TGCGCCAGCAGCGACGAAGGACTAGCGGGGCCCTACGAGCAGTACTTC
CDR3 length: 16
J gene: TRBJ2-7
D gene: TRBD2
V gene: TRBV5-1
clone size: .

CDR3 protein: CASSLTGDYGYTF
CDR3 DNA: TGTGCCAGCAGCTTAACAGGGGACTATGGCTACACCTTC
CDR3 length: 13
J gene: TRBJ1-2
D gene: TRBD1
V gene: TRBV11-2
clone size: .

CDR3 protein: CASSFRNTGELFF
CDR3 DNA: TGTGCCAGCAGTTTCAGAAACACCGGGGAGCTGTTTTTT
CDR3 length: 13
J gene: TRBJ2-2
D gene: .
V gene: TRBV28
clone size: .

CDR3 protein: CASSKAGTGWSYEQYF
CDR3 DNA: TGTGCCAGCAGCAAAGCGGGCACTGGGTGGTCCTACGAGCAGTACTTC
CDR3 length: 16
J gene: TRBJ2-7
D gene: .
V gene: TRBV21-1
clone size: .

CDR3 protein: CASSFGVGNTEAFF
CDR3 DNA: TGTGCCAGCAGCTTCGGGGTTGGGAACACTGAAGCTTTCTTT
CDR3 length: 14
J gene: TRBJ1-1
D gene: .
V gene: TRBV5-4
clone size: .

CDR3 protein: CAITVAGESTDTQYF
CDR3 DNA: TGTGCCATCACCGTAGCGGGAGAGAGCACAGATACGCAGTATTTT
CDR3 length: 15
J gene: TRBJ2-3
D gene: TRBD2
V gene: TRBV10-3
clone size: .

CDR3 protein: CASSQGLSGNTIYF
CDR3 DNA: TGCGCCAGCAGCCAAGGTCTCTCTGGAAACACCATATATTTT
CDR3 length: 14
J gene: TRBJ1-3
D gene: .
V gene: TRBV4-1
clone size: .

CDR3 protein: CASSLRQFYGYTF
CDR3 DNA: TGTGCCAGCAGCTTACGACAGTTCTATGGCTACACCTTC
CDR3 length: 13
J gene: TRBJ1-2
D gene: .
V gene: TRBV7-2
clone size: .

CDR3 protein: CASRPILAGGAQETQYF
CDR3 DNA: TGCGCCAGCCGTCCAATCCTAGCGGGAGGAGCCCAAGAGACCCAGTACTTC
CDR3 length: 17
J gene: TRBJ2-5
D gene: TRBD2
V gene: TRBV5-1
clone size: .

CDR3 protein: CASSFRGTAGNTIYF
CDR3 DNA: TGTGCCAGCAGTTTCCGGGGGACAGCTGGAAACACCATATATTTT
CDR3 length: 15
J gene: TRBJ1-3
D gene: TRBD1
V gene: TRBV28
clone size: .

CDR3 protein: CASSDYEGSGTGELFF
CDR3 DNA: TGTGCCAGCAGTGATTACGAGGGATCGGGCACCGGGGAGCTGTTTTTT
CDR3 length: 16
J gene: TRBJ2-2
D gene: .
V gene: TRBV25-1
clone size: few

CDR3 protein: CASSLDWIQPGMNTEAFF
CDR3 DNA: TGTGCCAGCAGCTTAGATTGGATTCAGCCGGGGATGAACACTGAAGCTTTCTTT
CDR3 length: 18
J gene: TRBJ1-1
D gene: .
V gene: TRBV7-2
clone size: .